This T cell receptor (beta chain) was identified during a study of identical twins. On this clonotype itself: Its antigen is not known.

Germline assignment: CDR1 SGHKS and CDR2 YYEKEE (reference sequence). Unmatched junction bases numbered 6, after V lost 4 bases and J lost 4 bases. The CDR3 runs 14 residues. General study points: Memory repertoires lacked the insertion deficit that abundant cord blood beta clonotypes showed.

TCRdb re-called the 5' RACE reads with MiXCR, one entry per CDR3 protein. Among around 530,000 distinct CDR3 sequences listed, 15% were seen once. The same sample was also used in a study of yellow fever vaccine responses in identical twins. Turning to that study: Twins' vaccine T cell responses reportedly seemed partly convergent and partly personalized.

The chain links TRBV5-5 to TRBJ2-5, with 8 bases aligning to TRBD1. The source of this sequence is a woman under 30 in good health. Sequencing used CD4+ T cells sorted from blood. The CDR3 region has the DNA TGTGCCAGCAGCCGGCCAACAGGGGGAGAGACCCAGTACTTC. Its protein is CASSRPTGGETQYF.